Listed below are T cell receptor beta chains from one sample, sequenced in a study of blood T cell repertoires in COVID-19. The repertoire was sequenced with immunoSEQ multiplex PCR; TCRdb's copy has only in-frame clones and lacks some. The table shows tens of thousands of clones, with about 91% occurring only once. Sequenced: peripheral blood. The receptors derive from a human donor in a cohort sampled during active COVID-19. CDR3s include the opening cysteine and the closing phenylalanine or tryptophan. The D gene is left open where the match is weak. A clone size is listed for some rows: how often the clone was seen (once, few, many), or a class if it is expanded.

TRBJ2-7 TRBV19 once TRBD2 TGTGCCAGTAGTAAGTGGGAGGGAACCTACGAGCAGTACTTC CASSKWEGTYEQYF
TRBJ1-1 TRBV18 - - TGTGCCAGCTCATCAGGGTTTGGGGAGGACACTGAAGCTTTCTTT CASSSGFGEDTEAFF
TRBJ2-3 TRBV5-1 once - TGCGCCAGCAGCCTTTCCACAGATACGCAGTATTTT CASSLSTDTQYF
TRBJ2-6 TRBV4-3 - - TGCGCCAGCAGCCAAGAAATGGCCTCTGGGGCCAACGTCCTGACTTTC CASSQEMASGANVLTF
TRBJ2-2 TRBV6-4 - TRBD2 TGTGCCAGCAGTGACTTAAGCGGGGGAAACACCGGGGAGCTGTTTTTT CASSDLSGGNTGELFF
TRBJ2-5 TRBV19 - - TGTGCCAGTAGGTCCGGGACTCAAGAGACCCAGTACTTC CASRSGTQETQYF
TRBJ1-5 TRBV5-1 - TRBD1 TGCGCCAGCAGCTCACAGGGGGGCAATCAGCCCCAGCATTTT CASSSQGGNQPQHF
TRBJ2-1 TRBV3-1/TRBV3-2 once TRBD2 TGTGCCAGCAGCCAAGATGAACTCCTAGCGGGGGGTCCTTACAATGAGCAGTTCTTC CASSQDELLAGGPYNEQFF
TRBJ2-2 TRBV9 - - TGTGCCAGCAGCGTAGTCACGGGCGGGGAGCTGTTTTTT CASSVVTGGELFF
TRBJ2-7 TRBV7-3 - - TGTGCCAGCAGCTTAAAGAACGGCGAGCAGTACTTC CASSLKNGEQYF
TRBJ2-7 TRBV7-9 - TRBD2 TGTGCCAGCAGCCCCGCGGGGGATTACGAGCAGTACTTC CASSPAGDYEQYF
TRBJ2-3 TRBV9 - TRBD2 TGTGCCAGCAGCGCGGCATGGGGACTAGCGGGAGTCATGGGAGATACGCAGTATTTT CASSAAWGLAGVMGDTQYF
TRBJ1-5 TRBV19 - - TGTGCCAGTAGTATGGACAGAAAGAATCAGCCCCAGCATTTT CASSMDRKNQPQHF
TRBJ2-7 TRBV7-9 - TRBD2 TGTGCCAGCAGCTTTGTACGGAATAGCGGGAGAAGATCGGGCTACGAGCAGTACTTC CASSFVRNSGRRSGYEQYF
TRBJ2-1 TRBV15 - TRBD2 TGTGCCACCAGCAGCGAGCGGGGGAACAATGAGCAGTTCTTC CATSSERGNNEQFF
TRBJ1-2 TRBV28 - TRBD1 TGTGCCACCGGGGCCAGGGGGAGAGGCTACACCTTC CATGARGRGYTF
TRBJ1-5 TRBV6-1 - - TGTGCCAGCAGTGAACTTAGGAGTCAGCCCCAGCATTTT CASSELRSQPQHF
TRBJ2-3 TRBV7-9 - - TGTGCCAGCAGCTCCCCGGGAGAGAGGGGGGGGACAGATACGCAGTATTTT CASSSPGERGGTDTQYF
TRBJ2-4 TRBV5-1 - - TGCGCCAGCACCCCCTCCCCAGGGACCAAAAACATTCAGTACTTC CASTPSPGTKNIQYF
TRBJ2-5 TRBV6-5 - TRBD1 TGTGCCAGCAGCAGGGGGCGTCTGCAAGAGACCCAGTACTTC CASSRGRLQETQYF
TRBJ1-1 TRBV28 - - TGTGCCAGCAGTATAGGGGAGAACACTGAAGCTTTCTTT CASSIGENTEAFF
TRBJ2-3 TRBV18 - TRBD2 TGTGCCAGCTCACCAAGGGTAGCGGGTGCAGATACGCAGTATTTT CASSPRVAGADTQYF
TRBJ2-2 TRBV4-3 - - TGCGCCAGCAGCCCAGAGGGAGATTACACCGGGGAGCTGTTTTTT CASSPEGDYTGELFF
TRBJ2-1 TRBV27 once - TGTGCCAGCAGTTTGGGGAGGTACTCTAATGAGCAGTTCTTC CASSLGRYSNEQFF
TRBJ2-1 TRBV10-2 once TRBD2 TGCGCCAGCAGTGACCCCCAGGGACTAGCGGGGAACAATGAGCAGTTCTTC CASSDPQGLAGNNEQFF
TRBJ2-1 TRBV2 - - TGTGCCAGCACACGTAGCGGCAGCTCCTACAATGAGCAGTTCTTC CASTRSGSSYNEQFF
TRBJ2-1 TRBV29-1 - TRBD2 TGCAGCCATCTTAGCGGGAGCGGGGGGGATGAGCAGTTCTTC CSHLSGSGGDEQFF
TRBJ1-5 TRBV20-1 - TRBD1 TGCAGTGCTAGTAGCCTTTTCAACAGGGGTGAACGACAGCCCCAGCATTTT CSASSLFNRGERQPQHF